What follows are 9 T cell receptor beta chains derived from one specimen sequenced in a study of T cell responses to AZD1222 COVID-19 vaccine. Repertoires were generated with immunoSEQ multiplex PCR, while TCRdb's copy carries only in-frame clones and drops some. Seen here are approximately 89,000 clones, around 84% observed once, and the top ten hold 5.5% to 6%. The sequenced sample was peripheral blood, obtained 28 days after the second AZD1222 dose. Receptor source: an adult who received the AZD1222 COVID-19 vaccine.

A single count supports this clone. This chain uses TRBV6-2 or TRBV6-3 with TRBJ2-7; unclear D gene. The CDR3 consists of 14 residues. Germline-derived CDR1 and CDR2 are MNHEY and SVGEGT. V gave up 0 bases and J gave up 4 bases, with 10 bases separating them. In DNA, the CDR3 is TGTGCCAGCAGTTACTCGTTCGGTCGTTACGAGCAGTACTTC. Its protein product is CASSYSFGRYEQYF.

The chain is built from TRBV18 and TRBJ2-5; D perhaps matches TRBD1 (6 bases). This CDR3 has 14 amino acids. V lost 0 bases and J lost 5, with 10 bases in between. The germline CDR1 and CDR2 sequences are KGHSH and LQKENI. CDR3 region: CASSPPARGETQYF. The CDR3 nucleotides read TGTGCCAGCTCACCACCGGCCAGGGGCGAGACCCAGTACTTC.

The J gene is TRBJ1-1, the V gene TRBV4-2; a weak D match, TRBD1 (6 bases). Germline V gene lookup returns CDR1 LGHNA and CDR2 YNFKEQ. Trimming pared 0 bases from V and 6 bases from J, leaving 17 bases between. The CDR3 is made up of 16 amino acids. CDR3 bases: TGTGCCAGCAGCCAAGAAGGGGGATCGGAACACCCTGAAGCTTTCTTT. Residues: CASSQEGGSEHPEAFF.

The rearrangement joins TRBV28 to TRBJ2-7; no definite D call. The CDR3 has 14 residues. CDR1 is MDHEN and CDR2 is SYDVKM in the germline V gene. The V end lost 10 bases, the J end lost 0 bases, and 16 bases lay between the germline ends. Here the CDR3 DNA reads TGTGCCACCCTAAGACGCGGAAGCTCCTACGAGCAGTACTTC. Translation gives CATLRRGSSYEQYF.

This CDR3 is CASTGSRRRRETQYF. In DNA form, the CDR3 reads TGTGCCAGCACCGGTAGTCGGAGGCGTCGAGAGACCCAGTACTTC. The V call is TRBV21-1, the J call TRBJ2-5; whether TRBD2, the table's D call, matches the DNA was not checked. TRBV21-1 is marked as a pseudogene. The CDR3 length is 15 residues.

The chain is built from TRBV5-5 and TRBJ2-7; 8 nucleotides match TRBD1. This CDR3 is 16 amino acids long. Trimming cost V 4 bases and J 2 bases; bases outside gene matches: 11. Germline loops: CDR1 SGHKS, CDR2 YYEKEE (reference sequence). CDR3 sequence reads: CASSHKWGQVTYEQYF. CDR3 sequence (DNA): TGTGCCAGCAGCCACAAGTGGGGACAGGTCACCTACGAGCAGTACTTC.

The chain recombines TRBV9 with TRBJ2-1; 8 nucleotides line up with TRBD1. Germline V lookup: CDR1 SGDLS, CDR2 YYNGEE. The V and J ends lost 4 bases and 7 bases, in that order; junction bases with no gene match: 7. This CDR3 is built from 14 residues. The CDR3 region is CASSLRQGWNEQFF. DNA for the CDR3: TGTGCCAGCAGCTTAAGACAGGGGTGGAATGAGCAGTTCTTC.

The chain is built from TRBV7-9 and TRBJ1-4; the match to TRBD1 covers 9 bases. J lost 7 bases, V lost 5 bases, and 11 bases had no gene match. The CDR3 has 16 residues. CDR1 and CDR2 from the germline V gene are SEHNR and FQNEAQ (reference sequence). The CDR3 here is CASSPSGQGVSEKLFF. The CDR3 nucleotides are TGTGCCAGCAGCCCCTCGGGACAGGGAGTCAGTGAAAAACTGTTTTTT.

The chain employs TRBV3-1 (or the pseudogene TRBV3-2) and TRBJ1-2; D uncertain. Per germline, CDR1 LGHDT and CDR2 YNNKEL (reference sequence). With 0 bases removed from V and 13 bases from J, the gap between germline ends came to 15 bases. This CDR3 contains 13 residues. CDR3 protein: CASSQDLLNSATF. The DNA for the CDR3 is TGTGCCAGCAGCCAAGATCTTTTAAATTCTGCCACCTTC.